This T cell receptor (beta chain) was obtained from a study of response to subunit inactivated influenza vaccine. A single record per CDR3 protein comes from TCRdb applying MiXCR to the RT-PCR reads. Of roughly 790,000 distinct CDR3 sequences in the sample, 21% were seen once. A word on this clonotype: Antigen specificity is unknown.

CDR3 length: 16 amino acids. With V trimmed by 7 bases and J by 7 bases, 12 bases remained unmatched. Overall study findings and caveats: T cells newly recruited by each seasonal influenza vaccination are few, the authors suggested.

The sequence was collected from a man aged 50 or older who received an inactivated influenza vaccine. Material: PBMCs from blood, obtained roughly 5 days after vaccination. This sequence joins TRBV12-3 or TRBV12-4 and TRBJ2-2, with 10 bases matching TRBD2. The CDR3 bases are TGTGCCAGCACCAACGGACTAGCGGTTGGGGACGGGGAGCTGTTTTTT. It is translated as CASTNGLAVGDGELFF.